This TCR beta chain was captured in a study of T cells in Graves' hyperthyroidism and ophthalmopathy. TCR beta CDR3 regions were amplified from RNA. The TCR CDR3 first-round RT-PCR relied on the HTBI primer set. Each CDR3 protein gets one entry after TCRdb re-called the multiplex PCR reads with MiXCR. This sample has some 500,000 distinct CDR3 sequences; around 14% occur once, and the top ten carry under 20%. The V gene lost 0 bases and the J gene lost 3 bases, with 8 bases spanning the gap. The CDR3 has 13 amino acids. CDR1 is GTSNPN, CDR2 SVGIG, per germline (reference sequence). There are many counts of this clonotype.

The sequenced sample consisted of blood. The TCR comes from a woman under 30 with Graves' hyperthyroidism. The genes are TRBV30 and TRBJ1-2; D is unclear. The CDR3 loop reads CAWSVLADYGYTF. In DNA form, the CDR3 reads TGTGCCTGGAGTGTACTGGCAGACTATGGCTACACCTTC.